This TCR beta chain came from a study of blood T cell repertoires in COVID-19. Study context: Specimens from acute and convalescent COVID-19 originated in the United States, Italy and Spain. PBMCs, B-cell-depleted T cells, or T cells were the source of the cDNA or gDNA that made up the material.

Authors' methods: Estimation of nucleated cell counts was performed using reference gene primer amplification. Profiled with immunoSEQ multiplex PCR; TCRdb holds only in-frame clones, not every one. That table furnishes V, J and clone size, whereas the DNA furnished D and trimming. The sample records tens of thousands of clones, around 88% being singletons. Germline lookup yields CDR1 LNHDA and CDR2 SQIVND (reference sequence). The CDR3 runs to 19 residues. Trimming at V came to 7 bases and at J to 0 bases, leaving 15 bases not matched to a gene. This sequence was found in a woman older than 75 with active or convalescent COVID-19. The chain recombines TRBV19 with TRBJ2-2; 9 nucleotides align to TRBD1. Source material: peripheral blood. CDR3 residues: CASTPRAGQGGSNTGELFF. The CDR3 DNA reads TGTGCCAGTACCCCACGGGCGGGACAGGGAGGATCGAACACCGGGGAGCTGTTTTTT.